This T cell receptor beta chain is drawn from a study of shared clonotypes between healthy human individuals. Overall study results and limits: The study drew on few donors, limiting represented genetic and exposure-history diversity. Non-shared clonotypes were found to have lower generation probabilities than the clonotypes that were shared by all four of the sorted-subset donors.

Free of recent acute infections or vaccinations, the donors were healthy HIV-negative adults. Measured with immunoSEQ multiplex PCR; TCRdb has only the in-frame clones, and not every one. The sample holds about 2 million clones, 85% to 95% seen once. Concerning this clone: Its antigen is as yet unknown.

V gave up 3 bases and J gave up 9 bases, with 7 bases separating them. The CDR3 consists of 11 residues. Germline loops: CDR1 MNHNY, CDR2 SVGAGI (reference sequence). The genes are TRBV6-6 and TRBJ2-3; the D is unclear. Sequencing was carried out using naive CD4+ T cells sorted from blood. Described subset: CD45RA+ positively selected. This clonotype was obtained from a man aged 18-30 years in good health. The CDR3 reads CASSYFETQYF. CDR3 sequence (DNA): TGTGCCAGCAGTTATTTTGAGACGCAGTATTTT.